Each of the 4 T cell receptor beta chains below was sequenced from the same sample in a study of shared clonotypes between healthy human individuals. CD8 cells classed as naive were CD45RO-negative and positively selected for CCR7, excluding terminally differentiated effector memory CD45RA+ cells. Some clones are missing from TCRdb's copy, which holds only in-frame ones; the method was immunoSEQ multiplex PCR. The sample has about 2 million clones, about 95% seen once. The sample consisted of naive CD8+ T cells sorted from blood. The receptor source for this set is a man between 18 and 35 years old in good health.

CDR3 sequence reads: CASSRDPTGGGETQYF. The CDR3 DNA reads as TGTGCCAGCAGCCGAGACCCGACAGGGGGCGGTGAGACCCAGTACTTC. V gene TRBV28 combines with J gene TRBJ2-5; 10 bases agree with TRBD1. CDR1 and CDR2 (germline): MDHEN, SYDVKM. This CDR3 comprises 16 residues. Unmatched junction bases numbered 12, after V lost 6 bases and J lost 5 bases.

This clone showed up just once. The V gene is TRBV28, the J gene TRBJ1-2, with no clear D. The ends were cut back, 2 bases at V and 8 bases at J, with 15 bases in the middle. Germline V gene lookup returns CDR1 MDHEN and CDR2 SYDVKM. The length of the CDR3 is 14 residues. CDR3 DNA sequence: TGTGCCAGCAGTTTAATCGGTGGGGAACCGGGCTACACCTTC. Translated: CASSLIGGEPGYTF.

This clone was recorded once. In nucleotides, the CDR3 is TGTGCCAGCAGCTCATGGGACTCCAACAACCCCTACGAGCAGTACTTC. Amino acid sequence: CASSSWDSNNPYEQYF. The gene calls are TRBV5-6 and TRBJ2-7; tentative D call: TRBD2 (6 bases). The CDR3 spans 16 residues. V lost 3 bases and J lost 2, with 18 bases in between. CDR1 and CDR2 from the germline V gene are SGHDT and YYEEEE.

DNA for the CDR3: TGCGCCAGCAGCCACCCCACATTAGGAGCCTACGAGCAGTACTTC. It yields the protein CASSHPTLGAYEQYF. The rearrangement links TRBV4-1 to TRBJ2-7, with D hard to call. The length of the CDR3 is 15 residues. The V end lost 3 bases, the J end lost 2 bases, and 14 bases lay between the germline ends. Germline V gene data show CDR1 as MGHRA and CDR2 as YSYEKL.